This TCR beta chain was documented in a study of T cells after yellow fever vaccination (dated by TCRdb to between 2018 and 2021). Background on the whole study: Libraries from fractions with low cell numbers were prepared with the SMART-Seq v4 Ultra Low Input RNA kit. To follow T-cell clones before and after primary and booster YFV17D yellow fever vaccination, bulk TCR alpha and beta repertoires were sequenced over time. Two healthy male donors, one aged 18 to 29 and one aged 30 to 40 years, made up the cohort. Bulk PBMC replicates and cell subsets were isolated from blood drawn at multiple timepoints before and after both primary and secondary immunization. The investigation overall reported the following: A small fraction of clonotypes showed up in both the CD4 and CD8 compartments, probably as a result of convergent recombination. After the booster, most of the clones that had expanded following primary vaccination were detected again (96% of CD4 and roughly 88% of CD8), which suggests that memory was broadly maintained. The study included only two donors, which limits how far the findings can be generalized. Because abundant contaminating clonotypes from the bulk population could be contained in FACS-sorted repertoires, computational filtering was required. Compared with the primary T-cell response, the secondary T-cell response was weaker but faster, peaking on day 5 rather than day 15.

The treatment or condition label corresponds to: live attenuated yellow fever vaccine strain. Two biological replicates of bulk PBMCs were collected at each blood-draw timepoint. PBMCs were isolated from peripheral blood using a standard Ficoll-Paque protocol. RNA was extracted with TriZol from bulk PBMCs, CD4 and CD8 fractions, and dextramer-positive and dextramer-negative fractions. Synthesis of TCR cDNA relied on 5'RACE template switching, a step that introduced a universal primer site along with unique molecular identifiers. cDNA synthesis was primed from both the TCR alpha and TCR beta constant segments. Two PCR steps were used to amplify libraries, with sample barcodes and sequencing adapters being added in the second step. Libraries were sequenced on Illumina HiSeq 2500 (2x100 bp) or NovaSeq (2x150 bp). Processing in the source paper ran as follows. MIGEC handled demultiplexing of reads and collapsing into UMI consensus sequences, while MiXCR performed V(D)J alignment. Clonotypes responding to the vaccine were identified with edgeR on replicate PBMC samples, with the criteria of FDR below 0.01 and a log2 fold change above 5 up to day 15. Each bulk clonotype received a CD4 or CD8 identity based on whether the sequenced CD4 or CD8 repertoire contained that clonotype at higher abundance. Using fastp trimming at Q25 and MiXCR clonotype assembly, TCRdb reanalyzed the public sequencing data and kept in-frame beta chains. Each CDR3 protein appears once, grouped with its most common genes and DNA. None of the V and J calls come from the authors' own analysis; TCRdb made them. The sample table holds some 400,000 distinct CDR3 sequences, of which 6.2% were seen once. The ten top clones hold roughly 15% of the sample.

Trimmed from V: 3 bases; trimmed from J: 5 bases; junction bases lacking a gene match: 4. CDR1 and CDR2, per the germline V gene, are SGHRS and YFSETQ. The cysteine opens and the phenylalanine closes a CDR3 of 14 amino acids. Only the CDR3 DNA stays, 42 bases, in frame from base 1. This clonotype appeared many times. The target of this receptor is not known. Base-call qualities are not available, and no considerably larger clone is one nucleotide away. The sequence was obtained from a man aged 25-45 years who received the YFV17D yellow fever vaccine. Recombination joined TRBV5-1 with TRBJ2-7; 11 bases in the junction line up with TRBD1. Here the sequenced sample was PBMCs, taken 5 days after the yellow fever booster vaccination. The DNA sequence is TGCGCCAGCAGCTCGGGACAGGGGGACCACGAGCAGTACTTC. Its protein product is CASSSGQGDHEQYF.